This T cell receptor (beta chain) was recovered during a study of CD8 T cells in ankylosing spondylitis. Overall study findings and caveats: Enrichment of disease-linked clones was reportedly significant in matched ankylosing spondylitis synovial fluid. A subset of motif variants has previously been described in the synovial fluid and blood of reactive arthritis. Among TCR beta sequences, a motif of eight highly homologous variants appeared characteristic of ankylosing spondylitis blood.

Germline V gene lookup returns CDR1 MDHEN and CDR2 SYDVKM. The CDR3 is 15 residues long. V was shortened by 2 bases and J by 6 bases, with 13 bases between the two germline ends. Of note for this clonotype: Its antigen is currently unknown.

TCRdb fed the 5' RACE reads into MiXCR, producing one record per CDR3 protein. There are 300,000 to 350,000 distinct CDR3 sequences in the sample; about a fifth occur only once, and roughly 3.6% lies in the top ten. The receptor was derived from a female donor with ankylosing spondylitis or in good health (not recorded which). The rearrangement uses TRBV28 and TRBJ1-4; TRBD1 is a possible D gene (5 bases). The sample consisted of blood, either unsorted or a sorted T cell fraction (not recorded which). CDR3 sequence (DNA): TGTGCCAGCAGTTTAGCCGGGCAGGGCGATGAAAAACTGTTTTTT. The encoded protein is CASSLAGQGDEKLFF. Looking up the rest from reference TRBV28 and TRBJ1-4 gives the full variable domain: DVKVTQSSRYLVKRTGEKVFLECVQDMDHENMFWYRQDPGLGLRLIYFSYDVKMKEKGDIPEGYSVSREKKERFSLILESASTNQTSMYLCASSLAGQGDEKLFFGSGTQLSVL.